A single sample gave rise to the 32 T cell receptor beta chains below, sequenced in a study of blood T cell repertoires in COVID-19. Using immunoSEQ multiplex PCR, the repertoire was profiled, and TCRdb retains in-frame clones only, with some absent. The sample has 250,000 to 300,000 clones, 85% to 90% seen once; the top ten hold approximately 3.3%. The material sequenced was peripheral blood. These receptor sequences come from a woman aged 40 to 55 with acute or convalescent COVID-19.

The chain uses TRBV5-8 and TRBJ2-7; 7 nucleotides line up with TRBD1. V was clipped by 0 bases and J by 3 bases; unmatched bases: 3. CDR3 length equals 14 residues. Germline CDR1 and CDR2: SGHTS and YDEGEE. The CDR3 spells CASSLAQGVYEQYV. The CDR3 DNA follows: TGTGCCAGCAGCTTGGCCCAGGGGGTCTACGAGCAGTACGTC.

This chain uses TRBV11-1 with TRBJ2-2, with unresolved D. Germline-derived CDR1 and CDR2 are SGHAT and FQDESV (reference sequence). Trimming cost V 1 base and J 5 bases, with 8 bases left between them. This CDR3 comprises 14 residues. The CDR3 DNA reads TGTGCCAGCAGCTTAGTGGAGAGGACCGGGGAGCTGTTTTTT. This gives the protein CASSLVERTGELFF. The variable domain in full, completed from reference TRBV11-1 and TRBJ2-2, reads EAEVAQSPRYKITEKSQAVAFWCDPISGHATLYWYRQILGQGPELLVQFQDESVVDDSQLPKDRFSAERLKGVDSTLKIQPAELGDSAMYLCASSLVERTGELFFGEGSRLTVL.

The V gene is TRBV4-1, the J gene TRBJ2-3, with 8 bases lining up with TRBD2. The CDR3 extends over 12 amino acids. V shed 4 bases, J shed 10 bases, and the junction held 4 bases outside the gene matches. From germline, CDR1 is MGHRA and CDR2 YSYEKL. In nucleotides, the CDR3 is TGCGCCAGCAGCCGGGGACTAGTCGCGCAGTATTTT. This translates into CASSRGLVAQYF.

CDR3 sequence: CTSSQAGAPYEQYV. CDR3 in DNA: TGCACCAGCAGCCAGGCAGGGGCCCCCTACGAGCAGTACGTC. This sequence joins TRBV1 and TRBJ2-7; the table's D call, TRBD1, has no DNA check behind it. TRBV1 is tagged as a pseudogene. The CDR3 totals 14 residues.

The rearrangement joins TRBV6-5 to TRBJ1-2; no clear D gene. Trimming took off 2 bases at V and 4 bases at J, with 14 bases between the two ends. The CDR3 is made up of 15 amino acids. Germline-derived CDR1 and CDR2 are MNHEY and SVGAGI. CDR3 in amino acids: CASSYGGDSIYGYTF. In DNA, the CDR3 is TGTGCCAGCAGTTACGGCGGGGATAGTATCTATGGCTACACCTTC.

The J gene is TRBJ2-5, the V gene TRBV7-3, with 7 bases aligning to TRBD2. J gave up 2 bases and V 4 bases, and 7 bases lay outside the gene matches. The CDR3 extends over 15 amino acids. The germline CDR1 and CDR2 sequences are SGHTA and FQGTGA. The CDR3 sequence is CASSSQTGLQETQYF. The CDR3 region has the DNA TGTGCCAGCAGCTCACAAACGGGACTACAAGAGACCCAGTACTTC.

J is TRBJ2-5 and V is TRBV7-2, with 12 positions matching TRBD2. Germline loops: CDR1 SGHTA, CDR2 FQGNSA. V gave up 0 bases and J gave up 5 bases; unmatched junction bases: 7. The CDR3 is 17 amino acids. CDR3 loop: CASSLAASGGARETQYF. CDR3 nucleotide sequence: TGTGCCAGCAGCTTAGCTGCTAGCGGGGGGGCCCGGGAGACCCAGTACTTC.

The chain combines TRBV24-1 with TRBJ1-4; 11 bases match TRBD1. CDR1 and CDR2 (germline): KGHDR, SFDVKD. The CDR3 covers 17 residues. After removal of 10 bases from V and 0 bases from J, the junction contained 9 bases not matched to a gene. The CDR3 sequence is CATERTGGASTNEKLFF. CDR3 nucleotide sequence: TGTGCCACGGAGCGGACAGGGGGCGCATCAACTAATGAAAAACTGTTTTTT.

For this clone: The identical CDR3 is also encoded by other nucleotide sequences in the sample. Here the CDR3 reads CASSLQVNTEAFF. The CDR3 nucleotides are TGTGCCAGCAGCCTACAGGTGAACACTGAAGCTTTCTTT. The rearrangement uses TRBV27 and TRBJ1-1; TRBD1 might be the D (5 bases). Trimming took off 6 bases at V and 0 bases at J, with 8 bases between the two ends. Germline values: CDR1 MNHEY, CDR2 SMNVEV (reference sequence). This CDR3 comprises 13 residues.

The CDR3 region has the DNA TGCGCCAGCAGTGAGTCAGGGGGCTTTGATGAGCAGTTCTTC. Translated: CASSESGGFDEQFF. The chain couples TRBV10-1 to TRBJ2-1; 7 nucleotides line up with TRBD1. V lost 0 bases, J lost 8 bases, and 4 bases stayed unmatched. Germline V gene sequence: CDR1 WNHNN, CDR2 SYGVQD (reference sequence). This CDR3 spans 14 amino acids.

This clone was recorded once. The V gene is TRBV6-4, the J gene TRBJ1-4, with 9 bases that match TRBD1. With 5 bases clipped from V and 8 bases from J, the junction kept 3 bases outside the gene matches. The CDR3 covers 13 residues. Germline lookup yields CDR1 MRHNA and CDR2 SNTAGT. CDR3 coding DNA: TGTGCCAGCAGTCGGGGGACAGGGGAAAAACTGTTTTTT. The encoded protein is CASSRGTGEKLFF.

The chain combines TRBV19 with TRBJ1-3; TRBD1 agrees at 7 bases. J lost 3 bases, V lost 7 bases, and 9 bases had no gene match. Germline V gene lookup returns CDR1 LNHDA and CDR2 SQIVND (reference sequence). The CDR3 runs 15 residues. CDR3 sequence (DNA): TGTGCCAGTACCCGAGGGACAGTGAGTGGAAACACCATATATTTT. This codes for CASTRGTVSGNTIYF.

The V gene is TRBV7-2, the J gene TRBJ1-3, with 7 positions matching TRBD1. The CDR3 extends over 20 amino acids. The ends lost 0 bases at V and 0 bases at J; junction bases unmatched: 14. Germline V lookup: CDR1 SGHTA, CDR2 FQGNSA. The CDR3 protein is CASSLAPIRDRALSGNTIYF. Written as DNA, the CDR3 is TGTGCCAGCAGCTTAGCCCCCATACGTGACAGGGCCCTCTCTGGAAACACCATATATTTT.

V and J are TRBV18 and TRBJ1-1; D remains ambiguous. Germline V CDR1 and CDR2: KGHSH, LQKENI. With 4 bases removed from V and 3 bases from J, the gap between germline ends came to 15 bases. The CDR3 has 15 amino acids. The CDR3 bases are TGTGCCAGCTCACTAACGGGCCCCGGGGACACTGAAGCTTTCTTT. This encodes CASSLTGPGDTEAFF.

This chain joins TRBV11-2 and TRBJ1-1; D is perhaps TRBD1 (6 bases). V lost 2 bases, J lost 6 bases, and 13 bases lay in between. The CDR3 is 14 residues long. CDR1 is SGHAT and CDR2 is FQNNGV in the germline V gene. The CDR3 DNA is TGTGCCAGCAGCTTATTTAGGGGGTCCTCTGAAGCTTTCTTT. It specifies CASSLFRGSSEAFF.

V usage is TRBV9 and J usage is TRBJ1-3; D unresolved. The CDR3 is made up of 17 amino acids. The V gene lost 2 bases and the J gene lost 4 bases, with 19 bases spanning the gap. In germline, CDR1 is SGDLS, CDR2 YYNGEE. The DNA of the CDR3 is TGTGCCAGCAGCGTCGAGGCTTACGGGAGCCACGGAAACACCATATATTTT. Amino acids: CASSVEAYGSHGNTIYF.

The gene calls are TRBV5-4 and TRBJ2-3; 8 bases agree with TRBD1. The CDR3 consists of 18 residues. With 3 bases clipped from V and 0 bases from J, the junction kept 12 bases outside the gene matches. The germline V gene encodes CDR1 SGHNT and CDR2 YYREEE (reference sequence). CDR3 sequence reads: CASSSSPRTGTSTDTQYF. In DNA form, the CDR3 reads TGTGCCAGCAGCTCCTCCCCAAGGACAGGGACTAGCACAGATACGCAGTATTTT. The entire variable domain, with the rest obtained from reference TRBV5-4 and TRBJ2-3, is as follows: ETGVTQSPTHLIKTRGQQVTLRCSSQSGHNTVSWYQQALGQGPQFIFQYYREEENGRGNFPPRFSGLQFPNYSSELNVNALELDDSALYLCASSSSPRTGTSTDTQYFGPGTRLTVL.

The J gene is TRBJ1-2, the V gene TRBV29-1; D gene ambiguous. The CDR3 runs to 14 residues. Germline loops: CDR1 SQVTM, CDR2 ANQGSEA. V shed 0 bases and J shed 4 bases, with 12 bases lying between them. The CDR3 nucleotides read TGCAGCGTTGAAGAAGAGGGTCGGAGCTATGGCTACACCTTC. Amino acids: CSVEEEGRSYGYTF.

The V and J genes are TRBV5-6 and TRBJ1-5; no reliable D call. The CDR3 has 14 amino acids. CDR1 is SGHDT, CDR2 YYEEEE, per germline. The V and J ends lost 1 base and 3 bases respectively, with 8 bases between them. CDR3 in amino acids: CASSLRGNNQPQHF. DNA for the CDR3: TGTGCCAGCAGCTTGAGAGGTAACAATCAGCCCCAGCATTTT.

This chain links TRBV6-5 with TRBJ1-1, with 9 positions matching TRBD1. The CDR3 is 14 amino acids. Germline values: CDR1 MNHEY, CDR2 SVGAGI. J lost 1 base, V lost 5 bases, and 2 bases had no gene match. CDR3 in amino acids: CASSKGQGNTEAFF. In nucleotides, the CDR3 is TGTGCCAGCAGTAAGGGACAGGGGAACACTGAAGCTTTCTTT.

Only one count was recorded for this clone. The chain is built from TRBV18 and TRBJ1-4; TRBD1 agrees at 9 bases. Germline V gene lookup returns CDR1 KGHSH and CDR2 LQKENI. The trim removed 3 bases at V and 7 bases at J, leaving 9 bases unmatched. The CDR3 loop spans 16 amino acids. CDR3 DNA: TGTGCCAGCTCACCTGCCGGGACAGGGATTGGTGAAAAACTGTTTTTT. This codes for CASSPAGTGIGEKLFF.

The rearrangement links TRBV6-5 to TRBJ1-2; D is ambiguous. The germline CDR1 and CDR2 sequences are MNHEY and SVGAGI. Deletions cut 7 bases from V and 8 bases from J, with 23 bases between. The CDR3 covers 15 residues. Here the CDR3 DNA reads TGTGCCAGCAAACTGACGGAGGTTAGCTATGGGGGCTACACCTTC. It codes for CASKLTEVSYGGYTF.

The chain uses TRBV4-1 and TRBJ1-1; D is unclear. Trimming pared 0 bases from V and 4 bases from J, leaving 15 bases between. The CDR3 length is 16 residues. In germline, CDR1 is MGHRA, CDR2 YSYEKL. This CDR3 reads CASSQDKAGWRTEAFF. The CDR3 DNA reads TGCGCCAGCAGCCAAGATAAGGCAGGTTGGCGCACTGAAGCTTTCTTT.

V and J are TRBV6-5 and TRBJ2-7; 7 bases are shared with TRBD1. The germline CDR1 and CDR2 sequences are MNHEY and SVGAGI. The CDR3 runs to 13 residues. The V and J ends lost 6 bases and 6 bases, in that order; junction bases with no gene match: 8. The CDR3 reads CASSRDSGAEQYV. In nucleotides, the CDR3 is TGTGCCAGCAGCCGGGACAGTGGGGCCGAGCAGTACGTC.

The CDR3 protein is CASRRTVAGDSPLHF. The CDR3, as DNA: TGTGCCAGCAGGAGGACTGTGGCAGGGGACTCACCCCTCCACTTT. The chain employs TRBV2 and TRBJ1-6; maybe TRBD1 (6 bases). Trimming removed 6 bases from V and 10 bases from J, with 19 bases in between. The germline V gene encodes CDR1 SNHLY and CDR2 FYNNEI. The length of the CDR3 is 15 residues.

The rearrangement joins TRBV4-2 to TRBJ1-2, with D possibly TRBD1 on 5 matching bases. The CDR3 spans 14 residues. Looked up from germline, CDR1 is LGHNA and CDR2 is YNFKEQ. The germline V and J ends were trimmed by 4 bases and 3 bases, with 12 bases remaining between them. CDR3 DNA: TGTGCCAGCAGCCCCGGGACTCTAGACTATGGCTACACCTTC. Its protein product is CASSPGTLDYGYTF.

CDR3 protein: CASSPFAGELFF. CDR3 coding DNA: TGTGCCAGTAGTCCGTTTGCCGGGGAGCTGTTTTTT. This chain joins TRBV19 and TRBJ2-2; D gene uncertain. The V gene's germline CDR1 is LNHDA and CDR2 SQIVND (reference sequence). The CDR3 is 12 amino acids. Deletions cut 5 bases from V and 6 bases from J, with 7 bases between.

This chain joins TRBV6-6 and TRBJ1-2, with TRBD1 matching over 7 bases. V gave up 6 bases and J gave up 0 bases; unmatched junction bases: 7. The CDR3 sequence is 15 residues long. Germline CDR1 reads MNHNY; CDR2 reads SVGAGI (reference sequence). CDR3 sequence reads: CASSQTGEANYGYTF. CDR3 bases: TGTGCCAGCAGCCAAACAGGGGAGGCTAACTATGGCTACACCTTC.

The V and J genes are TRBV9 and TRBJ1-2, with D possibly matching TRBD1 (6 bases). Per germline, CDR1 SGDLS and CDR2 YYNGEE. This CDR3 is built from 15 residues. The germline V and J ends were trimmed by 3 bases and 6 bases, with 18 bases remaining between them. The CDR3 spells CASSEEGGNINGYTF. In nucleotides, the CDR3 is TGTGCCAGCAGCGAGGAGGGGGGGAATATCAATGGCTACACCTTC.

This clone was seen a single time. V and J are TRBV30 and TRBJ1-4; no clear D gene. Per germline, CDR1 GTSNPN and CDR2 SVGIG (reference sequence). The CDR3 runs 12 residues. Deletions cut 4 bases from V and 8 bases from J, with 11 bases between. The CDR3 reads CAWTRTGEKLFF. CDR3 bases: TGTGCCTGGACCCGAACCGGGGAAAAACTGTTTTTT.

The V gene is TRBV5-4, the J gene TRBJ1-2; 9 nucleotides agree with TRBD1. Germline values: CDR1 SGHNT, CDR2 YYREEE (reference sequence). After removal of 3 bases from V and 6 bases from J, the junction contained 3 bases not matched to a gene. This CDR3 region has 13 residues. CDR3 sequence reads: CASSWTGVDGYTF. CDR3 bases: TGTGCCAGCAGCTGGACAGGGGTTGATGGCTACACCTTC.

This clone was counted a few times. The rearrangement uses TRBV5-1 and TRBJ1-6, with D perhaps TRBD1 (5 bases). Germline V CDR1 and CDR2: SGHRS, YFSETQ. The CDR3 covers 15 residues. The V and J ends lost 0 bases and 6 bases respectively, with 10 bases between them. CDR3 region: CASSLEAGPNSPLHF. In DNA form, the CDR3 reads TGCGCCAGCAGCTTGGAGGCAGGGCCTAATTCACCCCTCCACTTT.